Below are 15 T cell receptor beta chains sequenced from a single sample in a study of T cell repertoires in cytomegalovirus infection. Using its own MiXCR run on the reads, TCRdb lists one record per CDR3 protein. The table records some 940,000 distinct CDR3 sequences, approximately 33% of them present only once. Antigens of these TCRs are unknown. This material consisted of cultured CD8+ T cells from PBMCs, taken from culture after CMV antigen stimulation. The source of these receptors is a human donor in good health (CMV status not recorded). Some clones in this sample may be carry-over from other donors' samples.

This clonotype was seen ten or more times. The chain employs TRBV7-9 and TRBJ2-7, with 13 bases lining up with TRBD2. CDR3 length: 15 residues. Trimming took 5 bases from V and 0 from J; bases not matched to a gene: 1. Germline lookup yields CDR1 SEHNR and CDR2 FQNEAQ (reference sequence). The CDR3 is CASSGTSGVSYEQYF. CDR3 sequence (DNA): TGTGCCAGCAGCGGGACTAGCGGGGTCTCCTACGAGCAGTACTTC.

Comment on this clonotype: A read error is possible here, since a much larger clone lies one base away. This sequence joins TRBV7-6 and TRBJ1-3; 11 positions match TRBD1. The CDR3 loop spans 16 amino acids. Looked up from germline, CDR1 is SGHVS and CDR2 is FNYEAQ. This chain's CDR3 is CTSSSGTGGSGNTIYF. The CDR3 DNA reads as TGTACCAGCAGCTCCGGGACAGGGGGCTCTGGAAACACCATATATTTT.

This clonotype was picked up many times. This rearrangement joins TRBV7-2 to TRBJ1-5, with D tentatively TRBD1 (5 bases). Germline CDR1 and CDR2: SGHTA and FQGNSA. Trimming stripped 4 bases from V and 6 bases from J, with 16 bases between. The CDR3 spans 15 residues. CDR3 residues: CASSSSGGEGQPQHF. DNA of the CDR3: TGTGCCAGCAGCTCATCAGGAGGGGAGGGTCAGCCCCAGCATTTT.

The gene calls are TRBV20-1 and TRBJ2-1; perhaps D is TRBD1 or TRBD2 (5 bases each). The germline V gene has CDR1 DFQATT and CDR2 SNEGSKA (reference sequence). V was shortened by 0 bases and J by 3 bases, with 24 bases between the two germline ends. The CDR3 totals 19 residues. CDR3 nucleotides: TGCAGTGCTAGAGATTCTGCCCGGGACCCGAGGACTGACTACAATGAGCAGTTCTTC. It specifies CSARDSARDPRTDYNEQFF.

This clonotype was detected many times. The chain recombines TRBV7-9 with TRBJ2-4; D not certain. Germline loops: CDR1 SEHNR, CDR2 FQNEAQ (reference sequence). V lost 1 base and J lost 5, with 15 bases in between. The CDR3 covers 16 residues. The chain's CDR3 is CASSLEYRAAENIQYF. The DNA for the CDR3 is TGTGCCAGCAGCTTAGAGTATCGGGCTGCCGAAAACATTCAGTACTTC. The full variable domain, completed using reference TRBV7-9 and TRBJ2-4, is DTGVSQNPRHKITKRGQNVTFRCDPISEHNRLYWYRQTLGQGPEFLTYFQNEAQLEKSRLLSDRFSAERPKGSFSTLEIQRTEQGDSAMYLCASSLEYRAAENIQYFGAGTRLSVL.

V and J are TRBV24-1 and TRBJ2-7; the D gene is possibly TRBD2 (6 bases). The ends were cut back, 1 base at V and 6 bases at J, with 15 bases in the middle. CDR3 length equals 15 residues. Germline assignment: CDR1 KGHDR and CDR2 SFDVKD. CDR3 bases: TGTGCCACCAGTGATTTAAGGAGGGTCGGCGGCGAGCAGTACTTC. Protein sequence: CATSDLRRVGGEQYF.

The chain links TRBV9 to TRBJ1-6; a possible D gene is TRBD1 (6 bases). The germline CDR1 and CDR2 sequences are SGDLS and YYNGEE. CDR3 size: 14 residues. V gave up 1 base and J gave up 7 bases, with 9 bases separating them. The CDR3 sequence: CASSVSQGNSPLHF. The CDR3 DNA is TGTGCCAGCAGCGTATCCCAGGGGAATTCACCCCTCCACTTT.

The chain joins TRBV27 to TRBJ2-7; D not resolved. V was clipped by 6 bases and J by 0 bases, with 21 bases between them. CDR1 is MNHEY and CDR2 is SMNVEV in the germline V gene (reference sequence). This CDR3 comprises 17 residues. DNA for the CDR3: TGTGCCAGCAGCCCCGCGGAGATCTCACACTACTCCTACGAGCAGTACTTC. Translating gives CASSPAEISHYSYEQYF.

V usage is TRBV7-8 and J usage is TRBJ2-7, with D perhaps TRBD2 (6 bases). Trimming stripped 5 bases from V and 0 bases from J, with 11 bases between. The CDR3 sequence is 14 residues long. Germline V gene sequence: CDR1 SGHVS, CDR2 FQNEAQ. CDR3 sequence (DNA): TGTGCCAGCAGCCCTAGCGTCCGCTCCTACGAGCAGTACTTC. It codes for CASSPSVRSYEQYF.

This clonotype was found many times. DNA of the CDR3: TGTGCCAGCAGCTCAACAGGGGGCCCGAGATCGAACTATGGCTACACCTTC. Translating it yields CASSSTGGPRSNYGYTF. The chain joins TRBV7-6 to TRBJ1-2; 9 bases agree with TRBD1. The CDR3 is 17 amino acids. Germline-derived CDR1 and CDR2 are SGHVS and FNYEAQ. Trimming at V came to 4 bases and at J to 2 bases, leaving 11 bases not matched to a gene.

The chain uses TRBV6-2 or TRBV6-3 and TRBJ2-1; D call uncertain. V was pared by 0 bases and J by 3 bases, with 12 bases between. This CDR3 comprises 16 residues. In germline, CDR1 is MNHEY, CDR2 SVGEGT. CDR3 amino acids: CASSYSSTGVYNEQFF. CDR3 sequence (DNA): TGTGCCAGCAGTTACTCGTCAACGGGTGTCTACAATGAGCAGTTCTTC.

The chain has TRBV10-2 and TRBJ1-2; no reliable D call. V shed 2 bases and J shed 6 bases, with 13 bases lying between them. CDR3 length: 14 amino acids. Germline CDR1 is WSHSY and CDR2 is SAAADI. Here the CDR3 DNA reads TGCGCCAGCAGTGAGGACGGCCTCTACGATGGCTACACCTTC. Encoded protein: CASSEDGLYDGYTF.

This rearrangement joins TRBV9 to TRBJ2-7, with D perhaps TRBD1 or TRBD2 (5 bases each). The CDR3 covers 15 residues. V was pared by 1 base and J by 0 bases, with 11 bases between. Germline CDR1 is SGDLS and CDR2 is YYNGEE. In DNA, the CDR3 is TGTGCCAGCAGCGTATCTGGGACGGACTCCTACGAGCAGTACTTC. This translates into CASSVSGTDSYEQYF.

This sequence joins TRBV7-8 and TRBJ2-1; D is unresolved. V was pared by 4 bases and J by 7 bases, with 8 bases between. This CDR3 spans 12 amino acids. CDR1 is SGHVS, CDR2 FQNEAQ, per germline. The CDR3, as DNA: TGTGCCAGCAGCTCGCAGAGAAATGAGCAGTTCTTC. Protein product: CASSSQRNEQFF.

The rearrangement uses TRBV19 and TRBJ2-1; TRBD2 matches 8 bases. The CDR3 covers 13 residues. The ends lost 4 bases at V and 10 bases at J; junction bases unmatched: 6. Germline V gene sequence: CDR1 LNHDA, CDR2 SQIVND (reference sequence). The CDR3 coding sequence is TGTGCCAGTAGTACCGGGACTAGTTGGGAGCAGTTCTTC. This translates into CASSTGTSWEQFF.